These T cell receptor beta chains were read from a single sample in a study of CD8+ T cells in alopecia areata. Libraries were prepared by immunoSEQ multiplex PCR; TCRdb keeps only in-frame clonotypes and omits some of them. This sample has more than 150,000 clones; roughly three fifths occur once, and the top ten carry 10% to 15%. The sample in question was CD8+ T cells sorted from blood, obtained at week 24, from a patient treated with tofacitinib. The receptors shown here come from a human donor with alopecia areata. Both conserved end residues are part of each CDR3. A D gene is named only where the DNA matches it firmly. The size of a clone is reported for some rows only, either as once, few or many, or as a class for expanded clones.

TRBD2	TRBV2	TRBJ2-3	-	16	TGTGCCAGCAGTGAAGTGACTAGCGGCACCACAGATACGCAGTATTTT	CASSEVTSGTTDTQYF
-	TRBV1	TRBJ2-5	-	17	TGCACCAGCAGCCAAGATTTTCGCGGGGAGGTACAAGAGACCCAGTACTTC	CTSSQDFRGEVQETQYF
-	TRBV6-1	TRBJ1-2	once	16	TGTGCCAGCAGTGAAGCGCCCGGCAGTTATAACTATGGCTACACCTTC	CASSEAPGSYNYGYTF
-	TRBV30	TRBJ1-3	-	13	TGTGCCTGGACTCAGAGCTCTGGAAACACCATATATTTT	CAWTQSSGNTIYF
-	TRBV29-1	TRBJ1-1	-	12	TGCAGCTGCCGTGGAATGAACACTGAAGCTTTCTTT	CSCRGMNTEAFF
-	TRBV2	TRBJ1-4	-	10	TGTGCCAGCAGTAATGAAAAACTGTTTTTT	CASSNEKLFF
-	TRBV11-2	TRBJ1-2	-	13	TGTGCCAGCAGCCTAGGGGTGTTAGATGGCTACACCTTC	CASSLGVLDGYTF
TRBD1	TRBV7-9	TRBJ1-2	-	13	TGTGCCAGCAGCGCAGACAGGGACTATGGCTACACCTTC	CASSADRDYGYTF
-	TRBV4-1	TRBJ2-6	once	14	TGCGCCAGCAGGGTAGACTCTGGGGCCAACGTCCTGACTTTC	CASRVDSGANVLTF
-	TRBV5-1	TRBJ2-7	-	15	TGCGCCAGCAGGAGGATCGAGGACCGCTCCTACGAGCAGTACTTC	CASRRIEDRSYEQYF
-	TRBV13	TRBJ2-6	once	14	TGTGCCAGCAAGGCCCCCTCTGGGGCCAACGTCCTGACTTTC	CASKAPSGANVLTF
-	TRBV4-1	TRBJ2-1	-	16	TGCGCCAGTTGGCCCCAAGGAAAGAGCTCCTACAATGAGCAGTTCTTC	CASWPQGKSSYNEQFF
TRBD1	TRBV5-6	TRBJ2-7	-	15	TGTGCCAGCAGCGGGGGACAGAAGGTTTCCTACGAGCAGTACTTC	CASSGGQKVSYEQYF
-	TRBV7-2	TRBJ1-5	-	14	TGTGCCAGCAGCTTAAACTCGGTCAATCAGCCCCAGCATTTT	CASSLNSVNQPQHF
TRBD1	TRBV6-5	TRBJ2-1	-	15	TGTGCCAGCAAGATGGGACAGAGCTCCTACAATGAGCAGTTCTTC	CASKMGQSSYNEQFF
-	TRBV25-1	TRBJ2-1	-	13	TGTGCCAGCCAACCTCCAGGGGACAATGAGCAGTTCTTC	CASQPPGDNEQFF
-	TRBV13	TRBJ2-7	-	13	TGTGCCAGCAGCTTAGGTACGGGATTCGGGCAGTACTTC	CASSLGTGFGQYF
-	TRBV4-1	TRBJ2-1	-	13	TGCGCCAGCAGCCCGGGACTCCACAATGAGCAGTTCTTC	CASSPGLHNEQFF
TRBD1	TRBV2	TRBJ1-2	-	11	TGTGCCAGCAGGATGAGGACAGGGAACACCTTC	CASRMRTGNTF
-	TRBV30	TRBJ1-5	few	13	TGTGCTTTCAACCGGGGAGGGGATCAGCCCCAGCATTTT	CAFNRGGDQPQHF
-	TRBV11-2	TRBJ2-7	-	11	TGTGCCAGCAGCCCAGACTACGAGCAGTACTTC	CASSPDYEQYF
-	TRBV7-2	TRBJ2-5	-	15	TGTGCCAGCAGCTTATCCGGGGGGCCCGCAGAGACCCAGTACTTC	CASSLSGGPAETQYF
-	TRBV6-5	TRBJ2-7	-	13	TGTGCCAGCCTAAATCAGGGGTCCTACGAGCAGTACTTC	CASLNQGSYEQYF
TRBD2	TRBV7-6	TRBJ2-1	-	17	TGTGCCAGCAGGCCTGGGACTAGCGGGGAACCCTACAATGAGCAGTTCTTC	CASRPGTSGEPYNEQFF
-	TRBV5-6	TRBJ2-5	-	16	TGTGCCAGCAGCTTGTGGGCCTCTGGGTCAGGCGAGACCCAGTACTTC	CASSLWASGSGETQYF
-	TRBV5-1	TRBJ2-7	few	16	TGCGCCAGCAGCTTGTCCCCCGCCCCTAGGGACTACGAGCAGTACTTC	CASSLSPAPRDYEQYF
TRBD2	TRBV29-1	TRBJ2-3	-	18	TGCAGCGTAGCGGGACTAGCTCGTCCGAATAGTGGCACAGATACGCAGTATTTT	CSVAGLARPNSGTDTQYF
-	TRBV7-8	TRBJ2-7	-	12	TGTGCCAGCAGCCCCAGCTCCTACGAGCAGTACTTC	CASSPSSYEQYF
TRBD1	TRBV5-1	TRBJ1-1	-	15	TGCGCCAGCAGCTTTAGACCAGGGGGTTGTACTGAAGCTTTCTTT	CASSFRPGGCTEAFF
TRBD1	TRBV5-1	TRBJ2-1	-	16	TGCGCCAGCAGCTCTCCCGGGACAGGGGGCCGGAATGAGCAGTTCTTC	CASSSPGTGGRNEQFF
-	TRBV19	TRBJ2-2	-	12	TGTGCCTCCGTACCGCGGAACGGGGAGCTGTTTTTT	CASVPRNGELFF
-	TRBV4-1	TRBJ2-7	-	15	TGCGCCAGCAGCCAAGCCATGAGGGTATCCTACGAGCAGTACTTC	CASSQAMRVSYEQYF
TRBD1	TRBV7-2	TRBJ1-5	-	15	TGTGCCAGCAGCTTAGAGGGGGCGCGTCATCAGCCCCAGCATTTT	CASSLEGARHQPQHF
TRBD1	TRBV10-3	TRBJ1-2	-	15	TGTGCCATCAGTACGAAACAGGGGTTCGACTATGGCTACACCTTC	CAISTKQGFDYGYTF
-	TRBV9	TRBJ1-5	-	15	TGTGCCAGCAGCGGATCGACAGGTTACAATCAGCCCCAGCATTTT	CASSGSTGYNQPQHF
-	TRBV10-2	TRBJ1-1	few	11	TGCGCCAGCAGTGAATCGCGTGAAGCTTTCTTT	CASSESREAFF
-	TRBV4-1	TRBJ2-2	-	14	TGCGCCAGCAGCCAAGCAGTGAGCACCGGGGAGCTGTTTTTT	CASSQAVSTGELFF
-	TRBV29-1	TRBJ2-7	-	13	TGCAGCTGCCGTAAAGGGGGCTCCTACGAGCAGTACTTC	CSCRKGGSYEQYF
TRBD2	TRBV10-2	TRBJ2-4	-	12	TGCGCCAGCAGTGAGTCGGGGAGCGGGGGGCTCTTC	CASSESGSGGLF
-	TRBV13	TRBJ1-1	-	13	TGTGCCAGCAGCTTTTCAGGGAACACTGAAGCTTTCTTT	CASSFSGNTEAFF
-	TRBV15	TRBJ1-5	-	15	TGTGCCACCAGCAGAGATCTGGGGTTAGGACAGCCCCAGCATTTT	CATSRDLGLGQPQHF
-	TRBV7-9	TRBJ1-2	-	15	TGTGCCAGCAGCTTAGCGGGTGAGCTCATCCATGGCTACACCTTC	CASSLAGELIHGYTF
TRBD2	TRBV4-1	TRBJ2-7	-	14	TGCGCCAGCAGCCGAACTAGCGGGGGCTACGAGCAGTACTTC	CASSRTSGGYEQYF
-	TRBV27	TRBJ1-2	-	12	TGTGCCAGCAGTTCGGGACTCTATGGCTACACCTTC	CASSSGLYGYTF
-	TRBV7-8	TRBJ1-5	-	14	TGTGCCAGCAGCCGCCCCCGTCTTAATCAGCCCCAGCATTTT	CASSRPRLNQPQHF